This section outlines one TCR beta chain sequence together with its context. What it binds is unknown. The CDR3 length is 15 residues. The germline CDR1 and CDR2 sequences are KGHSH and LQKENI. V shed 2 bases, J shed 10 bases, and the junction held 8 bases outside the gene matches. Unique molecular identifiers were carried by the TCR beta cDNA libraries. One entry per CDR3 protein results from TCRdb running MiXCR on the PCR reads. The data hold roughly 400,000 distinct CDR3 sequences, with 39% observed a single time. The data belong to a study of post-analysis software for immune sequencing data. Findings and limits, study-wide: Samples from one preparation batch, clustered by F measure, grouped strongly together. People with multiple sclerosis had a significantly lower normalized Chao1 diversity than controls did. Patients had higher frequencies than controls of a handful of TRBV segments, including TRBV5-6, TRBV5-1 and TRBV20-1.

The chain recombines TRBV18 with TRBJ2-1; 10 bases align to TRBD2. Sequencing input: blood. The sequence derives from a girl aged 2 to 10 with multiple sclerosis. CDR3 sequence: CASSPSTSGQVEQFF. The CDR3 DNA sequence: TGTGCCAGCTCACCATCGACTAGCGGGCAGGTGGAGCAGTTCTTC.